The TCR beta chain described here comes from a study of blood T cell repertoires in COVID-19. Study details: The origin of the acute and convalescent COVID-19 samples was the United States, Italy and Spain. T cells, B-cell-depleted T cells, or PBMCs supplied cDNA or gDNA.

The ends were cut back, 5 bases at V and 7 bases at J, with 15 bases in the middle. Looked up from germline, CDR1 is MNHEY and CDR2 is SVGAGI. The CDR3 covers 14 residues. The table came from immunoSEQ multiplex PCR; TCRdb's copy has only in-frame clones and leaves some out. The table has about 180,000 clones, approximately 89% seen once. This clone was counted a few times. The sample consisted of peripheral blood. The TCR was taken from a man aged 35 to 55 with active or convalescent COVID-19. The chain couples TRBV6-5 to TRBJ1-5; the D gene is possibly TRBD1 (5 bases). The CDR3 here is CASSRGDGGQPQHF. CDR3 sequence (DNA): TGTGCCAGCAGTCGTGGGGACGGGGGACAGCCCCAGCATTTT.